There are many counts of the clone carrying this T cell receptor (beta chain). Its matching antigen is unknown. Building of the TCR beta libraries involved iRepertoire HTBI primers and Arm-PCR of CDR3 regions. TCRdb itself ran the multiplex PCR reads through MiXCR, one entry per CDR3 protein. The table has hundreds of thousands of distinct CDR3 sequences, 20% to 25% seen once. This specimen belongs to a study of regulatory T cells in long-lasting Graves disease. Time point denoted: persistent/refractory GD, antithyroid drugs over 5 years with positive TRAb. TCR sequences were obtained from RNA taken from PBMCs. One endocrinology department in Xi'an, China, was where patients came from. With 5 bases removed from V and 8 bases from J, the gap between germline ends came to 15 bases. The CDR3 loop spans 13 amino acids. Germline V lookup: CDR1 MNHEY, CDR2 SMNVEV (reference sequence). General study findings and limits: Sample size was small, which may have lowered accuracy. Relative to new patients (roughly 900), persistent patients exhibited greater sharing of public clonotypes (2,741). When disease was persistent, TRBV28, TRBJ1-2 and TRBJ2-5 were the favored segments.

Sample: peripheral blood mononuclear cells (PBMCs), taken when the disease was refractory, from a patient treated with antithyroid drugs. The receptor was isolated from a female donor with Graves disease. This chain links TRBV27 with TRBJ1-1; tentative D call: TRBD1 (6 bases). CDR3: CASSRGAAEEAFF. In DNA, the CDR3 is TGTGCCAGCAGTAGGGGGGCAGCCGAGGAAGCTTTCTTT.